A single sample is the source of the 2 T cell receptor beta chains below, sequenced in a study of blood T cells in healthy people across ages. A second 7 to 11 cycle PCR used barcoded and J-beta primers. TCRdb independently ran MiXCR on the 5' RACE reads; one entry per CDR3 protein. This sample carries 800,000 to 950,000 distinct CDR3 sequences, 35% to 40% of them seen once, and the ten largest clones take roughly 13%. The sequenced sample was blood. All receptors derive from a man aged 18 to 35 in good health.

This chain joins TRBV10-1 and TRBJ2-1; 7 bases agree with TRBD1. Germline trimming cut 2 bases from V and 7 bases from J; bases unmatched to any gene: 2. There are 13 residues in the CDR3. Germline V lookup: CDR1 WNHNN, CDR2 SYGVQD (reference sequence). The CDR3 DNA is TGCGCCAGCAGTGAGCACAGGGGAAATGAGCAGTTCTTC. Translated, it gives CASSEHRGNEQFF.

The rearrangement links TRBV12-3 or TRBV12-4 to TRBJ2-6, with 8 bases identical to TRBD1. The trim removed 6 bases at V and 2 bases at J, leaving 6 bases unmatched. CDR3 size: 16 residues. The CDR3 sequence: CASRTTGEAGANVLTF. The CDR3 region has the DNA TGTGCCAGCAGGACGACAGGGGAGGCTGGGGCCAACGTCCTGACTTTC.